These 29 T cell receptor beta chains came from one sample sequenced in a study of identical twins. MiXCR, run by TCRdb on the 5' RACE reads, gives a single entry per CDR3 protein. The profile shows more than 650,000 distinct CDR3 sequences, around 5.7% of them singletons. Sequencing was done on a sample of naive T cells sorted from blood. These receptor sequences come from a man between 18 and 29 years old in good health.

To note about this clonotype: A read error is possible here, since a much larger clone lies one base away. The CDR3 region has the DNA TGTGCCAGCAGTCCGCGGACTAGGGGGACGGAGACCCGGTACTTC. It yields the protein CASSPRTRGTETRYF. The rearrangement joins TRBV12-3 or TRBV12-4 to TRBJ2-5, with D perhaps matching TRBD2 (7 bases). The CDR3 extends over 15 amino acids.

As for this clonotype: At one end the junction does not follow the germline gene, possibly because of a read error. This chain links TRBV5-4 with TRBJ1-1; TRBD1 is a possible D gene (6 bases). Germline CDR1 and CDR2: SGHNT and YYREEE (reference sequence). This CDR3 has 14 amino acids. CDR3: CASSLARGDTEAFF. CDR3 sequence (DNA): TGTGCCAGCAGCTTGGCACGGGGGGACACCGAAGCTTTCTTT.

This clonotype was counted at least ten times. CDR3 bases: TGCAGTGCTAGAGATCGCCCCCGTACTGAAGCTTTCTTT. Encoded protein: CSARDRPRTEAFF. The chain carries TRBV20-1 and TRBJ1-1; D gene ambiguous. In germline, CDR1 is DFQATT, CDR2 SNEGSKA (reference sequence). V was cut by 0 bases and J by 5 bases, with 10 bases left in between. The CDR3 has 13 residues.

This clonotype came up a few times. The V and J genes are TRBV4-1 and TRBJ2-2, with 7 bases aligning to TRBD1. This CDR3 is 15 amino acids long. Germline CDR1 reads MGHRA; CDR2 reads YSYEKL. With V trimmed by 3 bases and J by 5 bases, 6 bases remained unmatched. In DNA, the CDR3 is TGCGCCAGCAGCCAGAGGGACAGCTTAACCGGGGAGCTGTTTTTT. Amino acid sequence: CASSQRDSLTGELFF.

This clonotype was seen many times. The genes are TRBV12-3 or TRBV12-4 and TRBJ1-4; unclear D gene. Trimming removed 6 bases from V and 3 bases from J, with 14 bases in between. The CDR3 has 15 amino acids. CDR3 in DNA: TGTGCCAGCAGCCTCAACACGGGCTCTAATGAAAAACTGTTTTTT. Translating it yields CASSLNTGSNEKLFF.

This clonotype was observed a few times. The junction departs from germline at one end; a sequencing error may be responsible. The rearrangement links TRBV20-1 to TRBJ2-5; tentatively, D is TRBD1 (6 bases). CDR3 size: 14 residues. Germline loops: CDR1 DFQATT, CDR2 SNEGSKA (reference sequence). The CDR3 coding sequence is TGCAGTGCCAGAGGGGGTGGTTACCAAGAGACCCAGTACTTC. This encodes CSARGGGYQETQYF.

The chain couples TRBV19 to TRBJ1-5; D might be TRBD1 (5 bases). Trimming shortened V by 4 bases and J by 5 bases, and 18 bases separated the two germline ends. The CDR3 loop spans 16 amino acids. Germline V gene sequence: CDR1 LNHDA, CDR2 SQIVND (reference sequence). This chain's CDR3 is CASSTTTGMVYQPQHF. For the CDR3, the DNA is TGTGCCAGTAGTACAACAACAGGCATGGTGTATCAGCCCCAGCATTTT.

This clonotype was seen at least ten times. The gene calls are TRBV5-1 and TRBJ1-1, with D maybe TRBD1 (5 bases). Germline assignment: CDR1 SGHRS and CDR2 YFSETQ. V lost 0 bases and J 9 bases, leaving 6 bases between the germline ends. This CDR3 spans 11 amino acids. The CDR3 protein is CASSLAGQAFF. The DNA for the CDR3 is TGCGCCAGCAGCTTGGCAGGGCAAGCTTTCTTT.

This clonotype was detected a few times. The rearrangement joins TRBV5-1 to TRBJ1-1; D might be TRBD1 (6 bases). CDR3 length: 17 residues. Trimming stripped 4 bases from V and 3 bases from J, with 22 bases between. The germline CDR1 and CDR2 sequences are SGHRS and YFSETQ. The CDR3 coding sequence is TGCGCCAGCAGCCCCGCTGGGCGGGGGCGCCGGGACACTGAAGCTTTCTTT. As protein: CASSPAGRGRRDTEAFF.

There are many counts of this clonotype. The rearrangement uses TRBV20-1 and TRBJ2-1; D not certain. Germline CDR1 and CDR2: DFQATT and SNEGSKA (reference sequence). The CDR3 has 12 amino acids. V was cut by 1 base and J by 12 bases, with 13 bases left in between. The CDR3 loop reads CSARGRPGGQFF. Here the CDR3 DNA reads TGCAGTGCTAGAGGGAGACCCGGTGGGCAGTTCTTC.

This clonotype was seen more than once but under ten times. The rearrangement uses TRBV27 and TRBJ2-2, with a possible D match to TRBD2 (6 bases). The CDR3 runs to 13 residues. The V gene lost 7 bases and the J gene lost 6 bases, with 12 bases spanning the gap. Germline-derived CDR1 and CDR2 are MNHEY and SMNVEV (reference sequence). The CDR3 DNA is TGTGCCAGCACCAGACCGGGAGCCGGGGAGCTGTTTTTT. Its translation is CASTRPGAGELFF.

The chain uses TRBV12-3 or TRBV12-4 and TRBJ2-7; D not resolved. V gave up 6 bases and J gave up 6 bases, with 18 bases separating them. This CDR3 is 14 amino acids long. Here the CDR3 DNA reads TGTGCCAGCAGGATCGGTGCCTCTTCGGGCGAGCAGTACTTC. Its protein product is CASRIGASSGEQYF.

This clonotype has ten or more counts. This rearrangement joins TRBV7-9 to TRBJ2-7; D gene uncertain. The CDR3 has 15 amino acids. Trimming stripped 6 bases from V and 0 bases from J, with 15 bases between. Germline V gene data show CDR1 as SEHNR and CDR2 as FQNEAQ (reference sequence). CDR3 loop: CASSDQWLSSYEQYV. The CDR3 nucleotides read TGTGCCAGCAGTGACCAATGGTTGAGCTCCTACGAGCAGTACGTC.

The rearrangement uses TRBV4-3 and TRBJ1-4; D not resolved. Trimming left V 3 bases short and J 2 bases short, with 16 bases between. The CDR3 extends over 17 amino acids. The germline V gene encodes CDR1 LGHNA and CDR2 YSLEER. As DNA, the CDR3 is TGCGCCAGCAGCCAGGGGTTAGGGATCACTACTAATGAAAAACTGTTTTTT. As protein: CASSQGLGITTNEKLFF.

The sample holds many counts of this clonotype. The chain is built from TRBV12-3 or TRBV12-4 and TRBJ1-6; D not resolved. Deletions cut 3 bases from V and 7 bases from J, with 16 bases between. The CDR3 consists of 16 residues. The CDR3, as DNA: TGTGCCAGCAGTTTGGGTGGCAGGATGGGGAATTCACCCCTCCACTTT. Amino acids: CASSLGGRMGNSPLHF.

This clonotype has more than one count but fewer than ten. The V and J genes are TRBV11-3 and TRBJ2-2; TRBD2 might be the D (6 bases). Germline V gene sequence: CDR1 SGHNT, CDR2 YENEEA. The CDR3 totals 12 residues. V lost 4 bases and J 7 bases, leaving 7 bases between the germline ends. CDR3 loop: CASSSGDGELFF. The DNA of the CDR3 is TGTGCCAGCAGCTCGGGGGACGGGGAGCTGTTTTTT.

This clonotype was recorded many times. This chain joins TRBV7-2 and TRBJ1-3; 10 bases fit TRBD1. Germline V lookup: CDR1 SGHTA, CDR2 FQGNSA. The CDR3 runs 13 residues. V lost 7 bases, J lost 7 bases, and 4 bases stayed unmatched. The CDR3 here is CASKRQGANTIYF. The CDR3 bases are TGTGCCAGCAAGAGACAGGGGGCGAACACCATATATTTT.

This clonotype was counted at least ten times. The chain combines TRBV20-1 with TRBJ2-2; possible D gene TRBD2, 6 bases. Trimming removed 2 bases from V and 1 base from J, with 8 bases in between. The CDR3 loop spans 14 amino acids. Germline values: CDR1 DFQATT, CDR2 SNEGSKA (reference sequence). CDR3: CSARISGNTGELFF. CDR3 nucleotide sequence: TGCAGTGCTAGAATTAGCGGGAACACCGGGGAGCTGTTTTTT.

This clonotype was detected a few times. CDR3 in DNA: TGTGCCAGCAGCCAACTTCGGACAAAGTCACCCCTCCACTTT. This sequence encodes CASSQLRTKSPLHF. The chain carries TRBV7-2 and TRBJ1-6; a weak D match, TRBD1 (5 bases). The CDR3 is made up of 14 amino acids. Germline-derived CDR1 and CDR2 are SGHTA and FQGNSA. Between the trimmed V and J ends, which lost 5 bases and 10 bases, there was a span of 15 bases.

This clonotype has a count of ten or more. The genes are TRBV7-2 and TRBJ1-1; a possible D gene is TRBD1 (6 bases). CDR1 and CDR2 (germline): SGHTA, FQGNSA. The V gene lost 5 bases and the J gene lost 0 bases, with 10 bases spanning the gap. The length of the CDR3 is 14 residues. This CDR3 reads CASSAHRVNTEAFF. As DNA, the CDR3 is TGTGCCAGCAGCGCACACAGGGTGAACACTGAAGCTTTCTTT. The whole variable domain, remainder taken from reference TRBV7-2 and TRBJ1-1, is GAGVSQSPSNKVTEKGKDVELRCDPISGHTALYWYRQSLGQGLEFLIYFQGNSAPDKSGLPSDRFSAERTGGSVSTLTIQRTQQEDSAVYLCASSAHRVNTEAFFGQGTRLTVV.

In this sample, this clonotype turned up many times. V gene TRBV5-1 combines with J gene TRBJ2-1, with TRBD2 identical over 7 bases. CDR3 length: 15 amino acids. V lost 4 bases to trimming and J lost 6 bases; unmatched junction nucleotides: 10. CDR1 is SGHRS, CDR2 YFSETQ, per germline. The CDR3 DNA reads TGCGCCAGCAGCGTAGCGGGTATCCCCCCCAATGAGCAGTTCTTC. Translated, it gives CASSVAGIPPNEQFF. Full variable domain (remainder filled in from reference TRBV5-1 and TRBJ2-1): KAGVTQTPRYLIKTRGQQVTLSCSPISGHRSVSWYQQTPGQGLQFLFEYFSETQRNKGNFPGRFSGRQFSNSRSEMNVSTLELGDSALYLCASSVAGIPPNEQFFGPGTRLTVL.

As for this clonotype: The junction does not match germline at one end; this may be a read error. V usage is TRBV27 and J usage is TRBJ2-3, with 8 bases identical to TRBD2. Germline-derived CDR1 and CDR2 are MNHEY and SMNVEV (reference sequence). The CDR3 spans 15 residues. The CDR3 loop reads CASSLRGGGTYTQYF. CDR3 nucleotides: TGTGCCAGCAGTTTACGGGGGGGCGGCACATATACGCAGTATTTT.

The V and J genes are TRBV9 and TRBJ2-7, with 9 bases aligning to TRBD2. This CDR3 region has 16 residues. Germline lookup yields CDR1 SGDLS and CDR2 YYNGEE. V lost 0 bases to trimming and J lost 7 bases; unmatched junction nucleotides: 11. In DNA form, the CDR3 reads TGTGCCAGCAGCGTAGCTCGCCGGCTAGCGGGATCTGAGCAGTACGTC. This sequence encodes CASSVARRLAGSEQYV.

The chain carries TRBV30 and TRBJ2-5; D remains ambiguous. Germline assignment: CDR1 GTSNPN and CDR2 SVGIG (reference sequence). Trimming removed 0 bases at V and 0 bases at J, with 5 bases between. The CDR3 totals 13 residues. In DNA, the CDR3 is TGTGCCTGGAGTGTAGGGTACCAAGAGACCCAGTACTTC. Its translation is CAWSVGYQETQYF.

The table lists this clonotype with many counts. The chain links TRBV29-1 to TRBJ2-5; unclear D gene. The ends were cut back, 5 bases at V and 5 bases at J, with 12 bases in the middle. The germline CDR1 and CDR2 sequences are SQVTM and ANQGSEA. This CDR3 is 12 amino acids long. The chain's CDR3 is CSVQLDSETQYF. For the CDR3, the DNA is TGCAGCGTTCAGCTAGATTCGGAGACCCAGTACTTC.

The chain carries TRBV5-1 and TRBJ1-2; 7 nucleotides match TRBD1. J lost 6 bases, V lost 3 bases, and 5 bases had no gene match. This CDR3 region has 13 residues. CDR1 is SGHRS, CDR2 YFSETQ, per germline. The CDR3 DNA reads TGCGCCAGCAGCTATGGGACAGACGATGGCTACACCTTC. Its translation is CASSYGTDDGYTF. Looking up the rest from reference TRBV5-1 and TRBJ1-2 gives the full variable domain: KAGVTQTPRYLIKTRGQQVTLSCSPISGHRSVSWYQQTPGQGLQFLFEYFSETQRNKGNFPGRFSGRQFSNSRSEMNVSTLELGDSALYLCASSYGTDDGYTFGSGTRLTVV.

The J gene is TRBJ2-3, the V gene TRBV29-1; 9 bases agree with TRBD1. CDR3 length equals 14 residues. The germline V gene has CDR1 SQVTM and CDR2 ANQGSEA. V trimming: 4 bases; J trimming: 2 bases; junction bases outside the gene matches: 4. In nucleotides, the CDR3 is TGCAGCGTTGTGGGGACAGGGACCACAGATACGCAGTATTTT. It codes for CSVVGTGTTDTQYF.

The chain employs TRBV5-5 and TRBJ2-7, with D possibly called TRBD1 or TRBD2 (6 bases each). Germline V gives CDR1 SGHKS, CDR2 YYEKEE (reference sequence). CDR3 length equals 14 residues. V was cut by 4 bases and J by 0 bases, with 11 bases left in between. CDR3 nucleotide sequence: TGTGCCAGCAGCCCGCGGGACAACTCCTACGAGCAGTACTTC. Encoded protein: CASSPRDNSYEQYF.

This clonotype was seen once. V is TRBV19 and J is TRBJ2-1; 8 bases fit TRBD2. The CDR3 runs 11 residues. The V gene end was trimmed by 5 bases and the J gene end by 15 bases; junction bases not matched to a gene: 6. Germline values: CDR1 LNHDA, CDR2 SQIVND (reference sequence). The CDR3 DNA reads as TGTGCCAGTAGTCCGGGACTAGTGTTGTTCTTC. This sequence encodes CASSPGLVLFF. The whole variable domain, filled in from reference TRBV19 and TRBJ2-1, reads DGGITQSPKYLFRKEGQNVTLSCEQNLNHDAMYWYRQDPGQGLRLIYYSQIVNDFQKGDIAEGYSVSREKKESFPLTVTSAQKNPTAFYLCASSPGLVLFFGPGTRLTVL.